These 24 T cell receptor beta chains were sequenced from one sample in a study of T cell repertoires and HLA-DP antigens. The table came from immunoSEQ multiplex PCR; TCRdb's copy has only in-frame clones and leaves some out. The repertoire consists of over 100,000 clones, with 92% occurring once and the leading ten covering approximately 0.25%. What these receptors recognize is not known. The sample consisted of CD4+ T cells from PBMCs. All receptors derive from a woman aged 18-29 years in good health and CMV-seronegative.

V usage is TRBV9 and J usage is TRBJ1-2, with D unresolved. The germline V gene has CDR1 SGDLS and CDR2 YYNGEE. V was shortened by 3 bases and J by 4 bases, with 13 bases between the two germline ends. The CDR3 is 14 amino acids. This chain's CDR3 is CASSGETGLYGYTF. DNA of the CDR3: TGTGCCAGCAGCGGCGAAACGGGTCTCTATGGCTACACCTTC.

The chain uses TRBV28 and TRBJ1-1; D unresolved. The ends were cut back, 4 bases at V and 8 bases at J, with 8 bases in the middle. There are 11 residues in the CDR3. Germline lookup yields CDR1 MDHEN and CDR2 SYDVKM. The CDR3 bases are TGTGCCAGCAGTTCTGGGAGCGAAGCTTTCTTT. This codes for CASSSGSEAFF.

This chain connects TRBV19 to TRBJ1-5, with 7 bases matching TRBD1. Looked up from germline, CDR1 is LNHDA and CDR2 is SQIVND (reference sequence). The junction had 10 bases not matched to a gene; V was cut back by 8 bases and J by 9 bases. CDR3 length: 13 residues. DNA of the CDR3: TGTGCCAGTCGCGGACAGGATTCAACGCCCCAGCATTTT. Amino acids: CASRGQDSTPQHF.

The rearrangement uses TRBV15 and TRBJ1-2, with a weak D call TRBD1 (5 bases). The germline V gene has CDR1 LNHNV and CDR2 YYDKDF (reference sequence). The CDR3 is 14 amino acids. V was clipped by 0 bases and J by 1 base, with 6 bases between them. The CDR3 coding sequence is TGTGCCACCAGCAGAGAGGGGGGTAACTATGGCTACACCTTC. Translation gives CATSREGGNYGYTF.

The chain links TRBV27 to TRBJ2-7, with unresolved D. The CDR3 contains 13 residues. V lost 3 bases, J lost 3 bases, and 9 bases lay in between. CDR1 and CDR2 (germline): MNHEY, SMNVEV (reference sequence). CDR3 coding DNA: TGTGCCAGCAGTTTCTCTCGAGTCTACGAGCAGTACTTC. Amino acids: CASSFSRVYEQYF.

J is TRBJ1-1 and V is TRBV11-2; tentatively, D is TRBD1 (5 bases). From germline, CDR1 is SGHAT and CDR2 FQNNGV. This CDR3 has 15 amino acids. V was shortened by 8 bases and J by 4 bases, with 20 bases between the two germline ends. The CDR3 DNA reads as TGTGCCAGCGGTGGGGCGCGGAATAAAGGCACTGAAGCTTTCTTT. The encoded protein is CASGGARNKGTEAFF.

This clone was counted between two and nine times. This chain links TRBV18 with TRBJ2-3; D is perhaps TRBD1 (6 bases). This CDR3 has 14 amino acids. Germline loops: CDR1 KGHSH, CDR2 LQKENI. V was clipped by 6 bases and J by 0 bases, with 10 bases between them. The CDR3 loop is CASSRQASTDTQYF. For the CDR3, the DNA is TGTGCCAGCTCCCGACAGGCAAGCACAGATACGCAGTATTTT.

CDR3 DNA: TGTGCCAGCAGTGTTGTGAGGGGCGAGCAGTACTTC. Its translation is CASSVVRGEQYF. V and J are TRBV2 and TRBJ2-7; D could derive from TRBD1 or TRBD2 (5 bases each). The CDR3 sequence is 12 residues long. Per germline, CDR1 SNHLY and CDR2 FYNNEI. Trimming removed 4 bases at V and 6 bases at J, with 10 bases between.

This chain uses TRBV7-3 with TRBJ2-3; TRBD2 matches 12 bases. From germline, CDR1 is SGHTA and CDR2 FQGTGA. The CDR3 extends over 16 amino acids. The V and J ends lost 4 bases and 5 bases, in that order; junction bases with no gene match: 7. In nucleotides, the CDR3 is TGTGCCAGCAGCTCGAGACTAGCGGGAGCGGGAGATACGCAGTATTTT. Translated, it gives CASSSRLAGAGDTQYF.

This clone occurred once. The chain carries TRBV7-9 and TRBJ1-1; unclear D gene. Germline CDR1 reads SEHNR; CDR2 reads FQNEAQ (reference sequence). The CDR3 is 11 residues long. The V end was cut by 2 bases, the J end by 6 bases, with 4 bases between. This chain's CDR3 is CASSLLAEAFF. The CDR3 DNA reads TGTGCCAGCAGCTTATTGGCTGAAGCTTTCTTT.

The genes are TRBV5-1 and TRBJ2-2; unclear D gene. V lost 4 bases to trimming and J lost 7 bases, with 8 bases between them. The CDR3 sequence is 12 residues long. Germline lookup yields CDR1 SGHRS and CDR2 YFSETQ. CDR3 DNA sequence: TGCGCCAGCAGCCCTTTTTTCGGGGAGCTGTTTTTT. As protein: CASSPFFGELFF.

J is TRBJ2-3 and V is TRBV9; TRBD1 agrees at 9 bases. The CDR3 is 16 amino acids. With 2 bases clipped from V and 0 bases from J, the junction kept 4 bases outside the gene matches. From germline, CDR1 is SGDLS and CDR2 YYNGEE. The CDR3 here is CASSVGTGLSTDTQYF. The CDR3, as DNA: TGTGCCAGCAGCGTCGGGACAGGGCTTAGCACAGATACGCAGTATTTT.

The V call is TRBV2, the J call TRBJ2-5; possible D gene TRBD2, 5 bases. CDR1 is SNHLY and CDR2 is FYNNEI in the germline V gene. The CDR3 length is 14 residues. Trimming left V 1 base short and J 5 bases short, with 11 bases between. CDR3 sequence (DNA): TGTGCCAGCAGTGAAGAGTCTAGGAGGGAGACCCAGTACTTC. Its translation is CASSEESRRETQYF.

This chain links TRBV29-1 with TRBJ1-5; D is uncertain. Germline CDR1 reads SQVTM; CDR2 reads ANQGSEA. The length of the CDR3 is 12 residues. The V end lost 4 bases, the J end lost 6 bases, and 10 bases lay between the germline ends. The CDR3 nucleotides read TGCAGCGTTGTTTCAGAGGGTCAGCCCCAGCATTTT. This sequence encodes CSVVSEGQPQHF.

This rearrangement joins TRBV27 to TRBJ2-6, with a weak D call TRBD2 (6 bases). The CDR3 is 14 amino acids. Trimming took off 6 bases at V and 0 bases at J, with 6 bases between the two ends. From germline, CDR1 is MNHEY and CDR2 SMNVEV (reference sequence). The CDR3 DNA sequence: TGTGCCAGCAGCGGGGGCTCTGGGGCCAACGTCCTGACTTTC. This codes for CASSGGSGANVLTF.

The CDR3 loop is CASSSLRGGHYEQYF. DNA of the CDR3: TGTGCCAGCAGCTCCTTACGGGGGGGGCACTACGAGCAGTACTTC. The chain joins TRBV14 to TRBJ2-7, with TRBD2 matching over 8 bases. There are 15 residues in the CDR3. V was clipped by 5 bases and J by 3 bases; unmatched bases: 9. Germline values: CDR1 SGHDN, CDR2 FVKESK.

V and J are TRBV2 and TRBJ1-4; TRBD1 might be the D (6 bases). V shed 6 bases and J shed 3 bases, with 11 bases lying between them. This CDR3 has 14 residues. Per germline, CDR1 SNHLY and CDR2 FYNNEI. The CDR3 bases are TGTGCCAGCAGGACCTCAGGGGCTAATGAAAAACTGTTTTTT. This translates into CASRTSGANEKLFF.

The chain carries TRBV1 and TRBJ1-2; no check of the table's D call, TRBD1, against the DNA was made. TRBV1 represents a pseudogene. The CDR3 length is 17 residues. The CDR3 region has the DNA TGCACCAGCAGCCACCCAAGGGGGACGGATACTAACTATGGCTACACCTTC. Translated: CTSSHPRGTDTNYGYTF.

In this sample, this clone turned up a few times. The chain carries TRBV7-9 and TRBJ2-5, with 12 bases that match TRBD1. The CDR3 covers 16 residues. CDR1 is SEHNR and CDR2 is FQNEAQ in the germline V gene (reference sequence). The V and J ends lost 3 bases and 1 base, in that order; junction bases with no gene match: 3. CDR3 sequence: CASSFPGQGAQETQYF. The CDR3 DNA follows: TGTGCCAGCAGCTTCCCGGGACAGGGGGCCCAAGAGACCCAGTACTTC.

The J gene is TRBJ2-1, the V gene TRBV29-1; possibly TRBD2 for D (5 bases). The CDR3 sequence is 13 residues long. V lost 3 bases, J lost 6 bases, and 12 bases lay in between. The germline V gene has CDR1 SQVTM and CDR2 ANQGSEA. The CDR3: CSVDRASRNEQFF. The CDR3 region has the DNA TGCAGCGTTGATCGGGCTAGCCGCAATGAGCAGTTCTTC.

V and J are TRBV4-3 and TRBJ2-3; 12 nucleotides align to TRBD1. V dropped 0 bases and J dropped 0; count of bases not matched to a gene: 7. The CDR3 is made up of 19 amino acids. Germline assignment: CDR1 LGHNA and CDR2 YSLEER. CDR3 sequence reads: CASSQDRDRGPFSTDTQYF. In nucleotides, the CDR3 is TGCGCCAGCAGCCAAGACCGGGACAGGGGGCCATTTAGCACAGATACGCAGTATTTT.

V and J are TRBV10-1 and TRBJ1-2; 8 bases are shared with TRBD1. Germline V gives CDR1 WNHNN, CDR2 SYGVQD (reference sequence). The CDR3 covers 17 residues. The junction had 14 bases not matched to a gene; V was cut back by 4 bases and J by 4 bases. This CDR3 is CASSGSDRAVALYGYTF. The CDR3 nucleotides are TGCGCCAGCAGTGGTTCGGACAGGGCGGTTGCCCTCTATGGCTACACCTTC.

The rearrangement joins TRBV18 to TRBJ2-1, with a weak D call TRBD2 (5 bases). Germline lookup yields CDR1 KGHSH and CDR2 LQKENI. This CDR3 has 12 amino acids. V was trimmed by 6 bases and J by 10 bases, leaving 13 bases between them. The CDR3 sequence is CASSRDGGEQFF. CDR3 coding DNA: TGTGCCAGCTCCCGAGACGGCGGGGAGCAGTTCTTC.

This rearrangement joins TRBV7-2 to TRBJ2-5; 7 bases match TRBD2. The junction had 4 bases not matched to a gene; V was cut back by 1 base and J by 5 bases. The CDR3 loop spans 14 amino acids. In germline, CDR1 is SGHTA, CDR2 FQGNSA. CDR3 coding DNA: TGTGCCAGCAGCTTAGGGGGGGGTCAGGAGACCCAGTACTTC. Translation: CASSLGGGQETQYF.